The present TCR beta chain was sequenced within a study of control samples from healthy donors and cancer patients. Trimming removed 4 bases at V and 7 bases at J, with 22 bases between. Germline CDR1 reads MNHEY; CDR2 reads SVGEGT. CDR3 size: 16 residues. The table came from immunoSEQ multiplex PCR; TCRdb's copy has only in-frame clones and leaves some out. The sample yields 95,000 to 150,000 clones, approximately 88% seen once. This clone was observed a few times. The TCR sequence derives from a middle-aged man in good health. The chain employs TRBV6-2 or TRBV6-3 and TRBJ1-1; D is undetermined. Sample: blood. For the CDR3, the DNA is TGTGCCAGCAGTTCCCCCGACGCTGGGAGTTGGTTTGAAGCTTTCTTT. It yields the protein CASSSPDAGSWFEAFF.